The 31 T cell receptor beta chains below come from one sample, sequenced in a study of chemoradiotherapy in HPV16-positive cancers. Generated by immunoSEQ multiplex PCR, the TCRdb table keeps only in-frame clones and is missing some. The sample lists about 32,000 clones, about nine tenths occurring once. The sample in question was blood, obtained from a patient who underwent chemoradiotherapy. These receptors were collected from a human donor with HPV-associated anogenital cancer.

The genes are TRBV4-1 and TRBJ2-3; 9 bases align to TRBD2. CDR1 is MGHRA and CDR2 is YSYEKL in the germline V gene. The CDR3 runs 17 residues. V lost 0 bases to trimming and J lost 2 bases; unmatched junction nucleotides: 6. The CDR3: CASSQEDSGGTTDTQYF. In DNA form, the CDR3 reads TGCGCCAGCAGCCAAGAGGATAGCGGGGGAACCACAGATACGCAGTATTTT.

V and J are TRBV10-3 and TRBJ1-5; TRBD1 agrees at 11 bases. CDR1 ENHRY and CDR2 SYGVKD come from the germline V gene. With V trimmed by 6 bases and J by 7 bases, 2 bases remained unmatched. The CDR3 length is 13 residues. CDR3 protein: CAIRGTGGQPQHF. The CDR3 DNA reads TGTGCCATCAGGGGGACAGGGGGACAGCCCCAGCATTTT.

This chain uses TRBV2 with TRBJ2-1; 8 bases match TRBD2. The length of the CDR3 is 15 residues. CDR1 and CDR2 (germline): SNHLY, FYNNEI. V lost 7 bases to trimming and J lost 7 bases; unmatched junction nucleotides: 12. CDR3 sequence (DNA): TGTGCCAGCAAAAAGACCAGCGGGAGTCGTAATGAGCAGTTCTTC. It is translated as CASKKTSGSRNEQFF. The whole variable domain, filled in from reference TRBV2 and TRBJ2-1, reads EPEVTQTPSHQVTQMGQEVILRCVPISNHLYFYWYRQILGQKVEFLVSFYNNEISEKSEIFDDQFSVERPDGSNFTLKIRSTKLEDSAMYFCASKKTSGSRNEQFFGPGTRLTVL.

As regards this clone: The sample contains more than one DNA sequence encoding this CDR3. The V call is TRBV27, the J call TRBJ2-5, with D unresolved. The length of the CDR3 is 11 residues. Germline-derived CDR1 and CDR2 are MNHEY and SMNVEV (reference sequence). V was shortened by 3 bases and J by 4 bases, with 3 bases between the two germline ends. The CDR3 sequence: CASSLGETQYF. The CDR3 DNA reads as TGTGCCAGCAGTTTGGGAGAGACCCAGTACTTC.

The chain employs TRBV5-4 and TRBJ2-2; 12 bases are a match to TRBD2. Germline V gene sequence: CDR1 SGHNT, CDR2 YYREEE (reference sequence). Trimming removed 3 bases from V and 6 bases from J; junction bases left unmatched: 6. The CDR3 is 16 amino acids. The CDR3, as DNA: TGTGCCAGCAGCTCGACTAGCGGGAGAACCTCCGGGGAGCTGTTTTTT. Protein: CASSSTSGRTSGELFF. Drawing the rest from reference TRBV5-4 and TRBJ2-2, the complete variable domain is ETGVTQSPTHLIKTRGQQVTLRCSSQSGHNTVSWYQQALGQGPQFIFQYYREEENGRGNFPPRFSGLQFPNYSSELNVNALELDDSALYLCASSSTSGRTSGELFFGEGSRLTVL.

The table lists this clone with a few counts. The rearrangement links TRBV9 to TRBJ2-3; D not resolved. CDR3 length: 14 amino acids. V was cut by 0 bases and J by 5 bases, with 10 bases left in between. CDR1 SGDLS and CDR2 YYNGEE come from the germline V gene. The CDR3 DNA reads TGTGCCAGCAGCGTAGTGGCCTTAGGAGATACGCAGTATTTT. Its protein is CASSVVALGDTQYF.

The chain employs TRBV11-1 and TRBJ1-2; D not resolved. The ends were cut back, 4 bases at V and 5 bases at J, with 11 bases in the middle. Germline V gene sequence: CDR1 SGHAT, CDR2 FQDESV (reference sequence). The length of the CDR3 is 13 residues. CDR3 bases: TGTGCCAGCAGCTCCCCTCCCCGATATGGCTACACCTTC. It is translated as CASSSPPRYGYTF. The whole variable domain, filled in from reference TRBV11-1 and TRBJ1-2, reads EAEVAQSPRYKITEKSQAVAFWCDPISGHATLYWYRQILGQGPELLVQFQDESVVDDSQLPKDRFSAERLKGVDSTLKIQPAELGDSAMYLCASSSPPRYGYTFGSGTRLTVV.

This chain connects TRBV18 to TRBJ2-7; D remains ambiguous. Germline assignment: CDR1 KGHSH and CDR2 LQKENI. The ends were cut back, 2 bases at V and 5 bases at J, with 10 bases in the middle. The CDR3 consists of 13 residues. The CDR3 sequence is CASSPDPVDEQYF. The CDR3 coding sequence is TGTGCCAGCTCACCAGACCCCGTGGACGAGCAGTACTTC.

The V and J genes are TRBV6-6 and TRBJ1-2; 11 bases match TRBD1. The ends lost 4 bases at V and 8 bases at J; junction bases unmatched: 6. The V gene's germline CDR1 is MNHNY and CDR2 SVGAGI (reference sequence). This CDR3 has 14 residues. The CDR3 loop reads CASSWTGGQEGYTF. DNA for the CDR3: TGTGCCAGCAGTTGGACAGGGGGCCAAGAGGGCTACACCTTC.

Remarks on this clone: The junction differs from germline at one of its ends, possibly a read error. The rearrangement joins TRBV7-7 to TRBJ2-2, with D possibly TRBD1 on 6 matching bases. This CDR3 comprises 13 residues. Germline V gene data show CDR1 as SSHAT and CDR2 as FNYEAQ (reference sequence). Here the CDR3 reads CASSLGGSGELFF. In nucleotides, the CDR3 is TGTGCTAGCAGCTTAGGGGGAAGCGGGGAGCTGTTTTTT.

This chain links TRBV28 with TRBJ1-3; D ambiguous. CDR3 size: 13 residues. The V end lost 2 bases, the J end lost 4 bases, and 6 bases lay between the germline ends. Germline V gene sequence: CDR1 MDHEN, CDR2 SYDVKM. The CDR3 nucleotides are TGTGCCAGCAGTTTACCGGGGGGAAACACCATATATTTT. Translated: CASSLPGGNTIYF.

The chain uses TRBV28 and TRBJ1-2, with 8 bases that match TRBD1. This CDR3 spans 12 amino acids. Germline V gives CDR1 MDHEN, CDR2 SYDVKM. Trimming at V came to 0 bases and at J to 12 bases, leaving 3 bases not matched to a gene. The CDR3 coding sequence is TGTGCCAGCAGTTTATGGGACAGGGCTAACACCTTC. As protein: CASSLWDRANTF.

The chain carries TRBV5-1 and TRBJ1-4; the D is unclear. The CDR3 runs to 15 residues. The ends were cut back, 3 bases at V and 5 bases at J, with 14 bases in the middle. CDR1 is SGHRS, CDR2 YFSETQ, per germline. The CDR3 nucleotides are TGCGCCAGCAGCTCGATGACAAGCAACAATGAAAAACTGTTTTTT. Translating gives CASSSMTSNNEKLFF.

The chain joins TRBV28 to TRBJ2-7; D is unresolved. Looked up from germline, CDR1 is MDHEN and CDR2 is SYDVKM. Trimming stripped 3 bases from V and 7 bases from J, with 19 bases between. This CDR3 spans 15 amino acids. The CDR3 coding sequence is TGTGCCAGCAGTTTCGGAGTAGCTCGCAGAGGAGAGCAGTACTTC. The encoded protein is CASSFGVARRGEQYF.

This clone was observed once. The chain joins TRBV13 to TRBJ1-1; a possible D gene is TRBD1 (6 bases). CDR1 and CDR2 (germline): PRHDT, FYEKMQ (reference sequence). The CDR3 spans 16 residues. V lost 2 bases, J lost 2 bases, and 15 bases lay in between. CDR3 nucleotide sequence: TGTGCCAGCAGCTTATCCCGGGACACTAACAACACTGAAGCTTTCTTT. Translation: CASSLSRDTNNTEAFF.

The table lists this clone with a count of one. The V gene is TRBV5-8, the J gene TRBJ1-2; 7 positions match TRBD1. The CDR3 is 14 amino acids. The J segment lost 6 bases and the V segment lost 4 bases, leaving 9 bases of the junction unmatched. The germline CDR1 and CDR2 sequences are SGHTS and YDEGEE. CDR3 protein: CASSATRQGHGYTF. DNA of the CDR3: TGTGCCAGCAGCGCTACCCGACAGGGCCATGGCTACACCTTC.

V gene TRBV10-3 combines with J gene TRBJ1-1; D remains ambiguous. V shed 2 bases and J shed 4 bases, with 8 bases lying between them. Germline V lookup: CDR1 ENHRY, CDR2 SYGVKD. The CDR3 consists of 13 residues. CDR3 coding DNA: TGTGCCATCAGTGAGACCCCCGGCACTGAAGCTTTCTTT. Its protein product is CAISETPGTEAFF.

J is TRBJ2-7 and V is TRBV7-9, with a tentative D call TRBD1 (6 bases). From germline, CDR1 is SEHNR and CDR2 FQNEAQ (reference sequence). V was shortened by 5 bases and J by 5 bases, with 16 bases between the two germline ends. CDR3 length equals 14 residues. The DNA of the CDR3 is TGTGCCAGCAGCCCGACCAGGGGATTCAACGAGCAGTACTTC. It encodes CASSPTRGFNEQYF.

The chain carries TRBV19 and TRBJ1-5, with unresolved D. Germline CDR1 and CDR2: LNHDA and SQIVND (reference sequence). V lost 7 bases and J lost 11, with 18 bases in between. The CDR3 sequence is 13 residues long. The CDR3 DNA sequence: TGTGCCAGTATGACGTCGGGCGGCAAAGCCCAGCATTTT. Its protein is CASMTSGGKAQHF.

The chain carries TRBV5-1 and TRBJ1-2; D unclear. The CDR3 spans 12 residues. Trimming took 2 bases from V and 6 from J, leaving 8 bases between them. Germline V gives CDR1 SGHRS, CDR2 YFSETQ. The CDR3 DNA sequence: TGCGCCAGCAGCTTAACAGAAGATGGCTACACCTTC. It yields the protein CASSLTEDGYTF.

This clone was recorded once. The chain couples TRBV27 to TRBJ1-6; TRBD1 aligns across 7 bases. The CDR3 consists of 15 residues. After removal of 2 bases from V and 5 bases from J, the junction contained 3 bases not matched to a gene. Germline CDR1 reads MNHEY; CDR2 reads SMNVEV (reference sequence). CDR3 nucleotide sequence: TGTGCCAGCAGTTTAGAGGACAGGAATAATTCACCCCTCCACTTT. Its translation: CASSLEDRNNSPLHF.

A few counts support this clone. V usage is TRBV5-6 and J usage is TRBJ2-2; 12 bases map to TRBD2. Germline V CDR1 and CDR2: SGHDT, YYEEEE. CDR3 size: 16 residues. With 1 base clipped from V and 10 bases from J, the junction kept 8 bases outside the gene matches. As DNA, the CDR3 is TGTGCCAGCAGCTTGAGAAGGGGACTAGCGGGTCAGGAGCTGTTTTTT. This translates into CASSLRRGLAGQELFF.

The genes are TRBV9 and TRBJ2-1; unclear D gene. CDR1 is SGDLS and CDR2 is YYNGEE in the germline V gene. The CDR3 is 14 amino acids. V was shortened by 3 bases and J by 0 bases, with 7 bases between the two germline ends. CDR3 in amino acids: CASSGPPSYNEQFF. In DNA form, the CDR3 reads TGTGCCAGCAGCGGCCCCCCCTCCTACAATGAGCAGTTCTTC.

This chain connects TRBV11-2 to TRBJ1-1; the D gene is possibly TRBD1 (6 bases). CDR1 is SGHAT, CDR2 FQNNGV, per germline. V was clipped by 5 bases and J by 1 base, with 11 bases between them. This CDR3 region has 14 residues. Here the CDR3 DNA reads TGTGCCAGCAGCATGGACAGAAAGAACACTGAAGCTTTCTTT. As protein: CASSMDRKNTEAFF.

The chain couples TRBV6-5 to TRBJ2-7; 7 nucleotides align to TRBD2. The germline V gene has CDR1 MNHEY and CDR2 SVGAGI. The CDR3 extends over 15 amino acids. Trimming took 3 bases from V and 10 from J; bases not matched to a gene: 15. The CDR3 loop is CASSYGAGREYSQYF. CDR3 coding DNA: TGTGCCAGCAGTTATGGGGCGGGGAGGGAGTATAGTCAGTACTTC.

The chain uses TRBV5-1 and TRBJ1-3, with D possibly matching TRBD1 (5 bases). In germline, CDR1 is SGHRS, CDR2 YFSETQ. With 3 bases removed from V and 0 bases from J, the gap between germline ends came to 13 bases. The CDR3 loop spans 16 amino acids. CDR3 protein: CASSSGTGDSGNTIYF. CDR3 DNA: TGCGCCAGCAGCTCCGGAACAGGTGACTCTGGAAACACCATATATTTT.

The chain carries TRBV6-1 and TRBJ1-5; no clear D gene. V dropped 4 bases and J dropped 8 bases, with 12 bases sitting between them. Germline-derived CDR1 and CDR2 are MNHNS and SASEGT. There are 13 residues in the CDR3. DNA of the CDR3: TGTGCCAGCAGTGCCTCGAGGGATGAGCCCCAGCATTTT. Residues: CASSASRDEPQHF.

The CDR3 is CSVGDSSYEQYF. CDR3 DNA: TGCAGCGTTGGGGACAGCTCCTACGAGCAGTACTTC. The chain couples TRBV29-1 to TRBJ2-7; 7 bases map to TRBD1. CDR3 length: 12 residues. Germline CDR1 reads SQVTM; CDR2 reads ANQGSEA. The V segment lost 4 bases and the J segment 0 bases; nucleotides outside the gene matches: 0.

The chain employs TRBV6-5 and TRBJ2-1, with D perhaps matching TRBD2 (6 bases). The germline gives CDR1 MNHEY, CDR2 SVGAGI. With 6 bases removed from V and 4 bases from J, the gap between germline ends came to 16 bases. The CDR3 has 15 residues. Here the CDR3 DNA reads TGTGCCAGCAGCCCGGATTCCGGGGGATACAATGAGCAGTTCTTC. It yields the protein CASSPDSGGYNEQFF.

The rearrangement joins TRBV6-4 to TRBJ2-1; either TRBD1 or TRBD2 may supply D (5 bases each). Looked up from germline, CDR1 is MRHNA and CDR2 is SNTAGT. The V gene lost 2 bases and the J gene lost 2 bases, with 13 bases spanning the gap. CDR3 length: 16 amino acids. The CDR3 reads CASSDGTTPPYNEQFF. For the CDR3, the DNA is TGTGCCAGCAGTGACGGGACGACCCCACCCTACAATGAGCAGTTCTTC.

The rearrangement joins TRBV21-1 to TRBJ2-1; the table's D call, TRBD1, was not checked against the DNA. TRBV21-1 is described as a pseudogene. This CDR3 has 16 residues. CDR3 nucleotides: TGTGCCAGCAGCAAAAACGACAGGGGATCTCTCAATGAGCAGTTCTTC. Translated: CASSKNDRGSLNEQFF.